This TCR beta chain was captured by sequencing in a study of blood T cell repertoires in COVID-19. Looking at the study overall: Whether acute or convalescent, the COVID-19 samples came from the United States, Italy and Spain. The analysed material was cDNA or gDNA that came from T cells, B-cell-depleted T cells, or PBMCs.

V was cut by 6 bases and J by 7 bases, with 13 bases left in between. Germline V lookup: CDR1 MNHNY, CDR2 SVGAGI (reference sequence). This CDR3 is built from 13 residues. In the original analysis: Estimation of nucleated cell counts relied on the amplification of reference gene primers. Clones were read by immunoSEQ multiplex PCR, and TCRdb kept only the in-frame ones, dropping some. V, J and clone size were drawn from that table, and D and trimming were deduced from the DNA. This table holds approximately 270,000 clones, around 89% found once. The origin of this receptor is a man between 25 and 39 years old with acute or convalescent COVID-19. This sequence joins TRBV6-6 and TRBJ2-1; D perhaps matches TRBD2 (6 bases). The sequencing input was peripheral blood. CDR3 nucleotide sequence: TGTGCCAGCAGCTCGGGAGCCTGGAATGAGCAGTTCTTC. The encoded protein is CASSSGAWNEQFF.